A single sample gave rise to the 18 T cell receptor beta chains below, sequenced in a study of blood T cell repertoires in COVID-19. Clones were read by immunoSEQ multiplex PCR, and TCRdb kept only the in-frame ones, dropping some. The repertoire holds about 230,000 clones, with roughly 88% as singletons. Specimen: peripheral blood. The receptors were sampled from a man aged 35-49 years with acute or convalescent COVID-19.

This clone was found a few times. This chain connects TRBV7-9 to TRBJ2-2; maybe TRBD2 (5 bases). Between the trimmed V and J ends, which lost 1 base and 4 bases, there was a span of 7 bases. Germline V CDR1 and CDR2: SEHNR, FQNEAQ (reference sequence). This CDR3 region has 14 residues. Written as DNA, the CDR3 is TGTGCCAGCAGCTTAGGAGGGAGCACCGGGGAGCTGTTTTTT. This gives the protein CASSLGGSTGELFF.

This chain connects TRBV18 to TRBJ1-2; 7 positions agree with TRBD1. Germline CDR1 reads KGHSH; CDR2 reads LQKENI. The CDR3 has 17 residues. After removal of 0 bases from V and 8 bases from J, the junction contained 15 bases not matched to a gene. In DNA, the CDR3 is TGTGCCAGCTCACCACCAACTAGCGGACAGGTACTTAGAGGCTACACCTTC. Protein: CASSPPTSGQVLRGYTF.

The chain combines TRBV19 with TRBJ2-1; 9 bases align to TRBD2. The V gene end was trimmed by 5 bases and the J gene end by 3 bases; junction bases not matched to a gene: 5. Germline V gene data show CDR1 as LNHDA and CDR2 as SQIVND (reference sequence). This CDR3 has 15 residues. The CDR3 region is CASSLGLANYNEQFF. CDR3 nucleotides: TGTGCCAGTAGTCTTGGACTAGCGAACTACAATGAGCAGTTCTTC.

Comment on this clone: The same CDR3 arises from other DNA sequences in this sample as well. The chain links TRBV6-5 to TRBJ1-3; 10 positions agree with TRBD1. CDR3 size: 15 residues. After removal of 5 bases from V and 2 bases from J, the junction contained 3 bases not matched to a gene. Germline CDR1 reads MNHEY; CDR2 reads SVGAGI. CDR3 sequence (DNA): TGTGCCAGCAGTCGAGGGACAGGGGCTGGAAACACCATATATTTT. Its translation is CASSRGTGAGNTIYF.

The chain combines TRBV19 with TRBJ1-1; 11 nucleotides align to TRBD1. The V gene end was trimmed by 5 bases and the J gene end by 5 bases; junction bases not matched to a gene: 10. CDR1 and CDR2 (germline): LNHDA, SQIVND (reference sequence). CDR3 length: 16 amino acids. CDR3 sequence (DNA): TGTGCCAGTAGTCGTGGACAGGGGGCGTTAGGTACTGAAGCTTTCTTT. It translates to CASSRGQGALGTEAFF.

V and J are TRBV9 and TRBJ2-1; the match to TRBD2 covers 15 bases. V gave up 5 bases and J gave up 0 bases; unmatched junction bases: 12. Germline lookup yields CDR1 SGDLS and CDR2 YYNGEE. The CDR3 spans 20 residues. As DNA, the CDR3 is TGTGCCAGCAGTCGGCCGGGGACTAGCGGGAGGCGAATCTCCTACAATGAGCAGTTCTTC. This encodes CASSRPGTSGRRISYNEQFF. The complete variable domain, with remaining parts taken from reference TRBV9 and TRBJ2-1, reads DSGVTQTPKHLITATGQRVTLRCSPRSGDLSVYWYQQSLDQGLQFLIQYYNGEERAKGNILERFSAQQFPDLHSELNLSSLELGDSALYFCASSRPGTSGRRISYNEQFFGPGTRLTVL.

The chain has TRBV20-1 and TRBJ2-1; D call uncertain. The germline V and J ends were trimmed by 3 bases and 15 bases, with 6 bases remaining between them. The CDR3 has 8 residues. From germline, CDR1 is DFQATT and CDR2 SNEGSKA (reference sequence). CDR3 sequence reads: CSASFLFF. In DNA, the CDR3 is TGCAGTGCTAGCTTCCTGTTCTTC.

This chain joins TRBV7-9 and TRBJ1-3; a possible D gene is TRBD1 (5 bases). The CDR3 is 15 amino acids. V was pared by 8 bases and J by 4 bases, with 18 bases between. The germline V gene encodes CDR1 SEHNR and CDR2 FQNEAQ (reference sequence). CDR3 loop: CASATPSNRGNTIYF. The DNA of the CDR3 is TGTGCCAGCGCAACCCCCTCGAACAGGGGAAACACCATATATTTT.

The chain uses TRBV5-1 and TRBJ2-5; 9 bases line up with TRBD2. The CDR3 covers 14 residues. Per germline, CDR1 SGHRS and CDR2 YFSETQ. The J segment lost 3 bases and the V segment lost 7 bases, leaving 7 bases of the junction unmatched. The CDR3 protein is CASASGNPKETQYF. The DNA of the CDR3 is TGCGCCAGCGCTAGCGGGAACCCTAAAGAGACCCAGTACTTC. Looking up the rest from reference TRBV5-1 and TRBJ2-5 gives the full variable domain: KAGVTQTPRYLIKTRGQQVTLSCSPISGHRSVSWYQQTPGQGLQFLFEYFSETQRNKGNFPGRFSGRQFSNSRSEMNVSTLELGDSALYLCASASGNPKETQYFGPGTRLLVL.

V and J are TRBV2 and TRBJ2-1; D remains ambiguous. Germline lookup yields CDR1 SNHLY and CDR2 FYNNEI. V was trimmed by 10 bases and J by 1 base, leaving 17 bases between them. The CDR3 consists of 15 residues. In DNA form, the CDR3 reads TGTGCCACCAACGATCCAGGCGCTTCCTACAATGAGCAGTTCTTC. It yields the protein CATNDPGASYNEQFF.

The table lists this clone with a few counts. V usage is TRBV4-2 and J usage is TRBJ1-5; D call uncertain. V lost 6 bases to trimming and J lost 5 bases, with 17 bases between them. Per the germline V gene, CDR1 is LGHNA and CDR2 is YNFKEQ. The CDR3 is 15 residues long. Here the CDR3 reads CASSTHAGMYQPQHF. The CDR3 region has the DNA TGTGCCAGCAGTACCCACGCGGGGATGTATCAGCCCCAGCATTTT.

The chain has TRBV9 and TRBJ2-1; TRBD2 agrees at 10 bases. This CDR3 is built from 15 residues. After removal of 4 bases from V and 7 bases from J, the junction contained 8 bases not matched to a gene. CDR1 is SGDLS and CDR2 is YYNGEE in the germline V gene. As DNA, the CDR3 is TGTGCCAGCAGCCCCCGAGCGGGAGGGAGGAATGAGCAGTTCTTC. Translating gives CASSPRAGGRNEQFF.

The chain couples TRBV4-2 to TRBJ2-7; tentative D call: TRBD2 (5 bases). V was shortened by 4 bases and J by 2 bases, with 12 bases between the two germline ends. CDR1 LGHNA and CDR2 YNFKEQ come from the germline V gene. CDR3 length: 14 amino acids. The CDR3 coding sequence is TGTGCCAGCAGCCCGAGGGCGGAGCCCTACGAGCAGTACTTC. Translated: CASSPRAEPYEQYF.

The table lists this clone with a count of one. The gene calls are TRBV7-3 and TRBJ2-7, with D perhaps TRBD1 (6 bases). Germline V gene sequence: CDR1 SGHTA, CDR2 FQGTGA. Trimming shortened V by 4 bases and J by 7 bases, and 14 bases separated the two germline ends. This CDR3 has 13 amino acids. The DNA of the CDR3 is TGTGCCAGCAGCTCCCTTCGGGACACTGAGCAGTACTTC. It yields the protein CASSSLRDTEQYF.

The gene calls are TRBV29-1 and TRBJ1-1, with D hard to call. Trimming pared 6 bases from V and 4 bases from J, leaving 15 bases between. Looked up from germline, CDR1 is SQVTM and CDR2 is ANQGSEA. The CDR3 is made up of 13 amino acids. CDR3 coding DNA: TGCAGCGTCGTAAAGGGCGGGAGCACTGAAGCTTTCTTT. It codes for CSVVKGGSTEAFF.

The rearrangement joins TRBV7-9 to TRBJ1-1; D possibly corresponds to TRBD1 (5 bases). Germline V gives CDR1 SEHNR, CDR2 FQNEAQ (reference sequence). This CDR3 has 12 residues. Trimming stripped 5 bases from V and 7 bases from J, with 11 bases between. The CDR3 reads CASSRTRHEAFF. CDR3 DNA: TGTGCCAGCAGCCGGACACGCCATGAAGCTTTCTTT.

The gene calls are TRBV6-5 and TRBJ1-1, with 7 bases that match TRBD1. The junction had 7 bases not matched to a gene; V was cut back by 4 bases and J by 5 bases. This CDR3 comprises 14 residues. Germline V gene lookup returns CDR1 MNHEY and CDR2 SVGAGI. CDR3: CASSFRRGATEAFF. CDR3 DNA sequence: TGTGCCAGCAGTTTCCGCAGGGGGGCTACTGAAGCTTTCTTT.

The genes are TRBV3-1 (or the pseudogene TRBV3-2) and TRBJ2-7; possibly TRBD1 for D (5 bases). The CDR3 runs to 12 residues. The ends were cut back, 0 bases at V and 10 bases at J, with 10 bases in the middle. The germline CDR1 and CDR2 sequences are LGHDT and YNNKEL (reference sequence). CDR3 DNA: TGTGCCAGCAGCCAAGATCAAGGGGTTCAGTACTTC. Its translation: CASSQDQGVQYF.